This T cell receptor (beta chain) derives from a study of blood T cell repertoires in COVID-19. At the level of the study: There were acute and convalescent COVID-19 samples, and they came from the United States, Italy and Spain. PBMCs, B-cell-depleted T cells, or T cells provided the cDNA or gDNA that made up the material.

Libraries were prepared by immunoSEQ multiplex PCR; TCRdb keeps only in-frame clonotypes and omits some of them. The table records about 280,000 clones, 85% of them present only once. The V gene lost 4 bases and the J gene lost 9 bases, with 10 bases spanning the gap. The germline gives CDR1 MDHEN, CDR2 SYDVKM. This CDR3 has 12 residues. The gene calls are TRBV28 and TRBJ1-5, with D hard to call. This TCR was sampled from a human donor in a cohort sampled during active COVID-19. The specimen sequenced was peripheral blood. CDR3 bases: TGTGCCAGCAGTTCAGCAGCGAGGCCCCAGCATTTT. Residues: CASSSAARPQHF.